This TCR beta chain was captured in a study of T cells in Graves' hyperthyroidism and ophthalmopathy (dated by TCRdb to about 2019). Regarding the study in general: Peripheral blood was sampled at the time of initial diagnosis, prior to any treatment. To identify TCR V-J signatures that set the groups apart, the researchers used a discovery cohort of approximately 98 patients, made up of fewer than 50 with Graves' ophthalmopathy and 57 with stable Graves' hyperthyroidism. Prospective prediction of ophthalmopathy was tested in an independent validation cohort of some 19 hyperthyroidism patients and around 16 patients who later progressed to ophthalmopathy. The 90 or so discovery patients were randomly split 7:3 into training and test sets. In six Graves' hyperthyroidism patients, the study also compared T-cell repertoires from thyroid tissue with T-cell repertoires from blood. After sampling, hyperthyroidism patients received methimazole starting at 30 mg daily, and ophthalmopathy patients received high-dose intravenous methylprednisolone. According to the paper, TCR Vbeta CDR3 sequencing was carried out on about 140 peripheral blood samples, which came from 40 to 45 ophthalmopathy, around 75 hyperthyroidism and roughly 17 progressor patients. Overall study outcomes, separate from this receptor: Ophthalmopathy was separated from stable hyperthyroidism by a 13 V-J signature model, with approximately 86% sensitivity and roughly 81% specificity obtained in cross-validation and 80%/75% obtained in testing. Blood samples also contained most of the expanded thyroid clonotypes (frequency above 0.001), which suggests that blood repertoires may reflect thyroid immune responses. Sample size was not statistically predetermined, and investigators were not blinded to group allocation. In validation, progression to ophthalmopathy was predicted by the model with 55% to 71% sensitivity and around 76% specificity, a median of around 5.9 months before onset.

From the germline V gene, CDR1 is KGHSH and CDR2 is LQKENI. For this chain, trimming is 2 bases at the V end and 10 bases at the J end, and the number of junction bases without a gene match is 10. Its CDR3 holds 15 amino acids, cysteine through phenylalanine. Solely the CDR3 DNA is kept, with 45 bases framed from the first base. This clonotype occurred a few times. No cognate antigen has been identified for it. No base-level quality is on record; no much larger clone is a single base apart. TCR beta CDR3 regions were amplified from RNA transcripts. The first round of RT-PCR for the TCR CDR3 was performed with the HTBI primer set and the Qiagen OneStep RT-PCR kit. The libraries were constructed in a second round of multiplex PCR and then size-selected and purified. Sequencing of the libraries was done on an Illumina HiSeq2000 using paired-end 100 bp reads. Concerning the study's data processing: SOAPnuke was used to process the raw data, throwing out any read that contained adapters or uncalled bases, had a mean Phred below 15, or lacked an exact constant-primer or identifier match. High-quality paired reads were merged with COPE v1.2.5, and unique nucleotide sequences were defined as clonotypes. MiTCR v1.1 was used to align clonotypes to the IMGT TRBV, TRBD and TRBJ reference segments. The analysis included only V-J combinations with a frequency above 0.0001, which together covered approximately 99% of the repertoires. A TCS score was defined as the ratio of F50 (clonal expansion) to E x V (chaos), with BLOSUM62-based TCRdist applied between CDR3 peptides within each V-J. Welch's t-statistics and random forest reduced 500 to 650 V-J features to about 12, which were used in a naive Bayes classifier (R e1071). The public reads were run again by TCRdb, first through fastp at Q25 and then through MiXCR, and only productive beta chains were kept. Every distinct CDR3 protein forms one entry, paired with its most common genes and DNA. The V and J calls here are based on TCRdb, not the publication. Here the sample has 500,000 to 550,000 distinct CDR3 sequences; 20% occur a single time. Clones ranked in the top ten supply roughly 44% of the sample.

In the ophthalmopathy patients, disease was moderately to severely active, with a Clinical Activity Score of 3 or more, a NOSPECS grade of 4 or more, and a duration of less than 3 months. Patients with uncontrolled infections, other autoimmune diseases, pregnancy or lactation were excluded. Diagnoses relied on clinical symptoms, serum thyroxine and TRAb, thyroid ultrasound and orbital computed tomography. Ficoll-Paque density gradient centrifugation was used to isolate PBMCs from 10 ml of fresh peripheral blood. Total RNA was extracted with Trizol reagent, and quality was checked on an Agilent 2100 Bioanalyzer.

The sample consisted of blood. The chain joins TRBV18 to TRBJ2-1; 8 central nucleotides agree with TRBD2. The sequence came from a man aged 40-50 years with Graves' ophthalmopathy. The CDR3 region reads CASSPRTSLGWEQFF. The nucleotides read TGTGCCAGCTCACCAAGGACTAGCCTGGGGTGGGAGCAGTTCTTC.